This entry describes one T cell receptor (beta chain). Its binding antigen is unknown. In the germline V gene (reference sequence), CDR1 corresponds to SGHNT and CDR2 to YYREEE. From the cysteine up to the phenylalanine, the CDR3 has a length of 16 residues. No DNA sequence was recorded. The data are from a study of monozygotic twins with inflammatory bowel disease (dated by TCRdb to between 2018 and 2021). For the wider study: A total of 28 monozygotic twin pairs were included in the full study, comprising nine German pairs (four IBD-concordant, five IBD-discordant) and 19 IBD-discordant Danish pairs. Disease-associated traits were sought mainly through comparisons between IBD patients and their genetically identical healthy co-twins within discordant pairs. Each individual had, on average, about 151 000 unique TCRalpha sequences and 181 000 unique TCRbeta sequences available for analysis. Points the paper makes about the study in general: A decrease in TCRbeta repertoire diversity, as measured by inverse Simpson index, was observed in IBD patients compared with their healthy co-twins. IBD patients shared fewer clonotypes with other individuals than healthy twins did, most markedly in patients showing signs of disease activity. Concordant and discordant twins showed no difference in repertoire similarity, possibly because of limited statistical power. Differing immunosuppressive treatments among patients may have added background noise and inter-individual variability to the repertoires. The results gave no support for a single strong signal or clonotype linked to IBD. The analysis was unable to tell different T cell subtypes apart.

The library was prepared using 5' RACE. Each TCR library was prepared from 3,000 to 4,500 ng of total RNA. For each sample, cDNA was synthesized in eight separate reactions using SMARTScribe reverse transcriptase. Unique molecular identifiers containing a 6-nucleotide sample barcode were introduced through template switching during cDNA synthesis. Amplification of TCRalpha and TCRbeta cDNA involved two nested PCRs of approximately 17 and 9 cycles, and each PCR was followed by bead purification. Before amplification, the cDNA was both treated with uracil DNA-glycosylase and purified with the QIAquick PCR purification kit. In the second PCR, Illumina TruSeq-compatible adapters and sample-specific barcodes were added. TapeStation and Qubit were used to check library quality and concentration, and 4 to 6 ng of each library was pooled. Sequencing of pooled libraries was carried out on an Illumina HiSeq2500 single-index Rapid Run using 2 x 100 bp reads and custom sequencing primers. Per the original workflow: UMI-based consensus assembly with MiGEC version 1.2.6 was used to correct PCR and sequencing errors. MiXCR version 2.1.1 was used to carry out V(D)J alignment, clonotype assembly and CDR3 extraction. To normalise gene usage, clonotype sharing and MAIT/NKT TCR abundance, the analysis used the top 1000, 10 000 and 20 000 clonotypes per sample. After downsampling to 27 000 UMIs, diversity was calculated as the inverse Simpson index using the vegan R package. Paired Mann-Whitney U tests on discordant twin pairs were used, with Benjamini-Hochberg multiple-testing correction. TCRdb reprocessed the reads, reporting each CDR3 protein sequence once and no DNA. These V and J calls rely on TCRdb rather than the paper's analysis. This sample's table carries more than 300,000 distinct CDR3 sequences. 2.5% to 3% of the sample comes from the top ten.

From each donor, a roughly 2.5 ml peripheral blood sample was drawn into PAXgene tubes and stored at -80 degrees C. Without any T cell sorting, total RNA was extracted from whole blood using the PAXgene blood miRNA kit on an automated QIAcube. Peripheral blood from monozygotic twin pairs, either concordant or discordant for inflammatory bowel disease, underwent deep TCRalpha and TCRbeta repertoire profiling that used unique molecular barcoding. Smoking habits were recorded for all twin pairs, and each individual was classified as a current, former or never smoker. Sequenced: blood. The sequence derives from a human donor with ulcerative colitis or Crohn's disease, or a healthy co-twin of an affected twin (not recorded which). The chain was built from TRBV5-4 and TRBJ2-3; as DNA is missing, the TRBD1 call by TCRdb cannot be tested. The CDR3 protein is CAITSRPGANTDTQYF. With the rest looked up from the reference TRBV5-4 and TRBJ2-3 genes rather than sequenced, the full variable domain is ETGVTQSPTHLIKTRGQQVTLRCSSQSGHNTVSWYQQALGQGPQFIFQYYREEENGRGNFPPRFSGLQFPNYSSELNVNALELDDSALYLCAITSRPGANTDTQYFGPGTRLTVL.